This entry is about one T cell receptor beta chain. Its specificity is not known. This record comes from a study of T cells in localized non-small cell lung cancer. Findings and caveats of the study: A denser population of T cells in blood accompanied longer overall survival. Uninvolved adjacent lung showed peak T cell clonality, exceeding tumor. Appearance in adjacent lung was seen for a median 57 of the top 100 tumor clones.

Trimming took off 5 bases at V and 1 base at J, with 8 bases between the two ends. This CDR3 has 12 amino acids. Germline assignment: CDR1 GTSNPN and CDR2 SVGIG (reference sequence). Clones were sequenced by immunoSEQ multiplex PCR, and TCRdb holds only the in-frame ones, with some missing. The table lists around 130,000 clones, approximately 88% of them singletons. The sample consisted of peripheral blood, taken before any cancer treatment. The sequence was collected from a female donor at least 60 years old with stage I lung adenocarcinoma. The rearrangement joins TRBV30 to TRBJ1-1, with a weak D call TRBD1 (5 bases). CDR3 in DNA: TGTGCCTGGGGCGGGACGAACACTGAAGCTTTCTTT. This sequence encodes CAWGGTNTEAFF.